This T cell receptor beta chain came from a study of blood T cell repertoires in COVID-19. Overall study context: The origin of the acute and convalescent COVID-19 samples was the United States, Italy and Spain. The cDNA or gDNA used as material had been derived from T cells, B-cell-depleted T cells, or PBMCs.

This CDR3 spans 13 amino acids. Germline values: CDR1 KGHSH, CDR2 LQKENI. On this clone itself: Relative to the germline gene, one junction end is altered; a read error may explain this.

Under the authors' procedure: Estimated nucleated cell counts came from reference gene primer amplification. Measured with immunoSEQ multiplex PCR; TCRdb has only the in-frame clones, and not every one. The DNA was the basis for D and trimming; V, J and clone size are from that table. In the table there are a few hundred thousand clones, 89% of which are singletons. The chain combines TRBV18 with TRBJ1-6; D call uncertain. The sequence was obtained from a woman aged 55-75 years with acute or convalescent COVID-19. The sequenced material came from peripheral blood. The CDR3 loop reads CASSPHNNSPLHF. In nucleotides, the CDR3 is TGTGCCAGCTCCCCACACAATAATTCACCCCTCCACTTT. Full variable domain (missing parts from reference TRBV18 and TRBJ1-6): NAGVMQNPRHLVRRRGQEARLRCSPMKGHSHVYWYRQLPEEGLKFMVYLQKENIIDESGMPKERFSAEFPKEGPSILRIQQVVRGDSAAYFCASSPHNNSPLHFGNGTRLTVT.